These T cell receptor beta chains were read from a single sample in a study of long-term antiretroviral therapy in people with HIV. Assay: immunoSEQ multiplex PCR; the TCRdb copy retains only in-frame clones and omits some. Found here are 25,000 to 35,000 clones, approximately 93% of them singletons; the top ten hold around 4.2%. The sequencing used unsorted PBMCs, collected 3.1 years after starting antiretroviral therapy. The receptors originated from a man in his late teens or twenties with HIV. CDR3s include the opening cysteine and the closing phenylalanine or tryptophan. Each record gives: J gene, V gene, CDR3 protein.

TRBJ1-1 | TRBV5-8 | CASSWDTEAFF
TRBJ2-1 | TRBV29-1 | CSVESEAAYNEQFF
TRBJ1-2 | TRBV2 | CASSELEGANYGYTF
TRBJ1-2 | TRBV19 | CASSIWGPGYGYTF
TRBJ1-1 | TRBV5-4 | CASSLLPGGVVNTEAFF
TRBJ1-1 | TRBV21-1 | CASSKGQGDPQPIMNTEAFF
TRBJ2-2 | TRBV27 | CASSLPVPGELFF
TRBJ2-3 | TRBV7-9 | CASSPPGSGRLTDTQYF
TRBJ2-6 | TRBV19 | CASSISIGLGALLGANVLTF
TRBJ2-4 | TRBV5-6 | CASSFTGGDIQYF
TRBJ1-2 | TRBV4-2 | CASSQDGAGGGGYTF
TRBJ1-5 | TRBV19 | CASSRDSNQPQHF
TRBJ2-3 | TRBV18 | CASSPDRNTDTQYF
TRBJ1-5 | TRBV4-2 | CASSQDVGLAGGSMEPQHF
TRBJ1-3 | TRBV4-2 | CASSQLSGNTIYF
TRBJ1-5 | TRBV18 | CASSQQGGNQPQHF
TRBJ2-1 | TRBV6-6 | CASSTEWDRHNEQFF
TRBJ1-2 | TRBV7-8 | CASSLAGSLVSYTF
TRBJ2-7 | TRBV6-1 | CASRPQGAPYEQYF
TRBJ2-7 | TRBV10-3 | CATAIRHSYEQYF
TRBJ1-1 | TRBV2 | CASIIRTGNTEAFF
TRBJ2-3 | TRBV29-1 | CSVALRGTDTQYF
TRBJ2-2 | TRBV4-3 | CASSHGTGAGELFF
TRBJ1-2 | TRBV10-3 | CAISESGGARGYTF
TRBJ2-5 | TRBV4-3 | CASSQDHRDQETQYF
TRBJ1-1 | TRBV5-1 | CASSYRVPNTEAFF
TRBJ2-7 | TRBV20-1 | CSASRGGEQYF
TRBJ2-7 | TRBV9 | CASSGNTYEQYF
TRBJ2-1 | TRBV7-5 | CARSLDSRAEEFGDNEQFF
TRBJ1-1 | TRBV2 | CASSESGPRPEAFF
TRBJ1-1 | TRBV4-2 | CASSPYIDVTEAFF
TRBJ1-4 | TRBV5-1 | CASSLTQVAEKLFF
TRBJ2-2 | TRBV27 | CASSLFSGRDTGELFF
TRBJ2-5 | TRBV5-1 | CASSRGLVPQETQYF
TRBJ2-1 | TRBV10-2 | CASRGSGGHYNEQFF
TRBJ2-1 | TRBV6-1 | CASSDGLAEYNEQFF
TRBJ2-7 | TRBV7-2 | CASSLDAKANYEQYF
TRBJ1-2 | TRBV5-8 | CASSRRSGTPNYGYTF
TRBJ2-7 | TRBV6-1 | CASSLDTSGPYEQYF
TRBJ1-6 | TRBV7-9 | CASRLQGNSPLHF
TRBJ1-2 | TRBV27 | CASSPGQGAGGYTF
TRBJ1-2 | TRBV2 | CASIAGATNYGYTF
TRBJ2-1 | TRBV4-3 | CASSHTGGWDEQFF
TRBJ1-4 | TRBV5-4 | CASRKDSEKLFF
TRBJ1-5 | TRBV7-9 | CASSFRDRDQPQHF
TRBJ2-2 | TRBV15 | CATSVRPGTGAGTGELFF
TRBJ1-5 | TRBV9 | CASSVDALSNQPQHF
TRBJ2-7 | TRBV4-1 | CASSQEGASSYEQYF
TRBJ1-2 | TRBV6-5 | CASSYSGEKGFYGYTF
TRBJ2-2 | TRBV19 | CASSLGTSGGARELFF
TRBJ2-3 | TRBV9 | CASSPDTDTQYF
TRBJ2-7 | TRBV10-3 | CAISESVGGAYEQYF
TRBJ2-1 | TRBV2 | CASSETSRSYNEQFF
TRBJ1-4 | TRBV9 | CASSVGVGQGGEKLFF